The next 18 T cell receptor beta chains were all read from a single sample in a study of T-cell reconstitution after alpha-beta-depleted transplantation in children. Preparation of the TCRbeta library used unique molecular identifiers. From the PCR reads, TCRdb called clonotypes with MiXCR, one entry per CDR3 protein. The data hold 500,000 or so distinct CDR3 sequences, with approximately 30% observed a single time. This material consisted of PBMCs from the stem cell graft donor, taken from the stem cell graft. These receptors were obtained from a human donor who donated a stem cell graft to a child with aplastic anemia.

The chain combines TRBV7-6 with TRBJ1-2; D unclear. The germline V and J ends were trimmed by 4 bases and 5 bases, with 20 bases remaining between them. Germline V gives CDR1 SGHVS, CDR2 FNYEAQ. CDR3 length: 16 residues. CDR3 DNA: TGTGCCAGCAGCTCCTTCGGAGGAGAGGTGTTGTATGGCTACACCTTC. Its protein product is CASSSFGGEVLYGYTF.

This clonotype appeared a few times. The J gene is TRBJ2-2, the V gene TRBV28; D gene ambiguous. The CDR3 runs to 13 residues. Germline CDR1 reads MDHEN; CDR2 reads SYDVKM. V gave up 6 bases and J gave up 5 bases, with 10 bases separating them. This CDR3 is CASRAGQTGELFF. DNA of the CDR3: TGTGCCAGCAGGGCAGGTCAGACCGGGGAGCTGTTTTTT.

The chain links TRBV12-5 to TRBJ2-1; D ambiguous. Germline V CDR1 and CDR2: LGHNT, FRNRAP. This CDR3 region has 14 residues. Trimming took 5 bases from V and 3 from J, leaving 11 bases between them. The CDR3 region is CASGPTSRYNEQFF. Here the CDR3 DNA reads TGTGCTAGTGGTCCAACCTCGCGCTACAATGAGCAGTTCTTC.

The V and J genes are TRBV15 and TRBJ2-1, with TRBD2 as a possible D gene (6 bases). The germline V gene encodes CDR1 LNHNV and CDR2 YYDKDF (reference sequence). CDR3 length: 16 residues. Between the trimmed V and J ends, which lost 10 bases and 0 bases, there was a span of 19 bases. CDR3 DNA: TGTGCCAGCACTTTGGGGGGTGCTAGCTCCTACAATGAGCAGTTCTTC. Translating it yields CASTLGGASSYNEQFF. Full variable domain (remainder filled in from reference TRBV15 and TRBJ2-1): DAMVIQNPRYQVTQFGKPVTLSCSQTLNHNVMYWYQQKSSQAPKLLFHYYDKDFNNEADTPDNFQSRRPNTSFCFLDIRSPGLGDTAMYLCASTLGGASSYNEQFFGPGTRLTVL.

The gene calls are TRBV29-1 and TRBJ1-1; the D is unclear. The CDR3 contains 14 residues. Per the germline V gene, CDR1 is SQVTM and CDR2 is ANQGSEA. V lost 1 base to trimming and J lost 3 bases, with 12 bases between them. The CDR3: CSVEGLGGDTEAFF. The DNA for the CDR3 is TGCAGCGTTGAAGGGCTAGGTGGGGACACTGAAGCTTTCTTT.

In DNA form, the CDR3 reads TGTGCCATCAGTAAACTAGGACTAGCGGGAGGAAGCACAGATACGCAGTATTTT. Its protein product is CAISKLGLAGGSTDTQYF. The chain has TRBV10-3 and TRBJ2-3; TRBD2 agrees at 14 bases. The CDR3 consists of 18 residues. The J segment lost 0 bases and the V segment lost 5 bases, leaving 7 bases of the junction unmatched. Germline V gene data show CDR1 as ENHRY and CDR2 as SYGVKD.

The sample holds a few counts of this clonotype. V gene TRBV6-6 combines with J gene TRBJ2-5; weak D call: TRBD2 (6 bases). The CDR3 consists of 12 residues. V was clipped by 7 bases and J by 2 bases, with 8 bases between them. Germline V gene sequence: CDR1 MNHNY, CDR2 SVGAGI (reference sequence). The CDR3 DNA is TGTGCCAGCACCCGGGAGCAAGAGACCCAGTACTTC. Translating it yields CASTREQETQYF.

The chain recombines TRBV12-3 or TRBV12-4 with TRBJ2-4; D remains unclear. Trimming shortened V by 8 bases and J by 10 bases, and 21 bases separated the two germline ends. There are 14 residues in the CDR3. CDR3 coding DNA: TGTGCCAGCTCAACATTTTCGGCCTCTAAGATTCAGTACTTC. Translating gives CASSTFSASKIQYF.

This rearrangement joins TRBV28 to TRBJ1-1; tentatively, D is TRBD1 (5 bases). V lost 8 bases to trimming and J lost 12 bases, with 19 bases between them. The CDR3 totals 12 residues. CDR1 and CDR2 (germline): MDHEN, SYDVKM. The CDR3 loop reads CASGGSQGNTFF. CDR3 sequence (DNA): TGTGCCAGCGGGGGGTCCCAGGGCAATACTTTCTTT.

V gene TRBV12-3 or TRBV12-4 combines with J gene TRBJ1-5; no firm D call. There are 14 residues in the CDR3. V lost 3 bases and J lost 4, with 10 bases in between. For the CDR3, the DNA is TGTGCCAGCAGTTTTAGCCGAGTTAATCAGCCCCAGCATTTT. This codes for CASSFSRVNQPQHF.

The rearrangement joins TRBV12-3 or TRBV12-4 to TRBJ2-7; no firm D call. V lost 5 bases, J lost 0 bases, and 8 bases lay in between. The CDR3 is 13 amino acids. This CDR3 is CASSPTISYEQYF. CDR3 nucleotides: TGTGCCAGCAGTCCGACCATCTCCTACGAGCAGTACTTC.

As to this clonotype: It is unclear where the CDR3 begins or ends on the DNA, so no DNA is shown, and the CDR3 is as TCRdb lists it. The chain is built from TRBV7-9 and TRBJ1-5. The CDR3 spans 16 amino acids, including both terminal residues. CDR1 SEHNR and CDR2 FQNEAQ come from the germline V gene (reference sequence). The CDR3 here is CASSSFGSGAIQPQHF.

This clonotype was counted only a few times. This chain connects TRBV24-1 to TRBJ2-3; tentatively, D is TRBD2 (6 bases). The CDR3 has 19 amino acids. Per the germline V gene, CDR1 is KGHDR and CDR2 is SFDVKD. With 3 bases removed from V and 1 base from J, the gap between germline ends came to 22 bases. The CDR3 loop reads CATSDRRDPRAGRTDTQYF. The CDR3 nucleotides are TGTGCCACCAGTGATCGCCGGGACCCCAGGGCGGGACGCACAGATACGCAGTATTTT.

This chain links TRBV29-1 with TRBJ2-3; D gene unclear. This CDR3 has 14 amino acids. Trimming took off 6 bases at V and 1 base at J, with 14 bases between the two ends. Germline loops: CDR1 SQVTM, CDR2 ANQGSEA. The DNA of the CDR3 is TGCAGCGTCGACTCTAACGGCGGCACAGATACGCAGTATTTT. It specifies CSVDSNGGTDTQYF.

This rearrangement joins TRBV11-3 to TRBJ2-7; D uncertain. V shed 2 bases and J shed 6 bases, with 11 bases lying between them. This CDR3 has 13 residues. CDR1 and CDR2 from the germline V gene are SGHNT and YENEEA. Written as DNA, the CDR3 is TGTGCCAGCAGCTTATCCGCTATGAGCGAGCAGTACTTC. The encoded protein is CASSLSAMSEQYF.

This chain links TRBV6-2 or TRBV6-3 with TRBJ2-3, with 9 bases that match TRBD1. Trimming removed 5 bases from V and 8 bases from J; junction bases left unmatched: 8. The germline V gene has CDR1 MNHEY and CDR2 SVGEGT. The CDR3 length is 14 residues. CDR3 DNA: TGTGCCAGCAGTCAAGGGACAGGGCCCTCTACGCAGTATTTT. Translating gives CASSQGTGPSTQYF.

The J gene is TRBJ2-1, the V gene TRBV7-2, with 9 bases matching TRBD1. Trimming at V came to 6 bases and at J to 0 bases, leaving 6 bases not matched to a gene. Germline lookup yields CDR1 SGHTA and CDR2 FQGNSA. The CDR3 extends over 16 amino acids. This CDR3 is CASSQGGQGSYNEQFF. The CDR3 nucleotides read TGTGCCAGCAGTCAGGGGGGACAGGGCTCCTACAATGAGCAGTTCTTC.

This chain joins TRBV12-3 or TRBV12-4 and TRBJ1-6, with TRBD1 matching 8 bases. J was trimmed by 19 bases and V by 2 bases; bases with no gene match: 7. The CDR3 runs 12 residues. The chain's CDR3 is CASSLQGQARHF. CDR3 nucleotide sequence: TGTGCCAGCAGTTTACAGGGACAGGCCCGTCACTTT.